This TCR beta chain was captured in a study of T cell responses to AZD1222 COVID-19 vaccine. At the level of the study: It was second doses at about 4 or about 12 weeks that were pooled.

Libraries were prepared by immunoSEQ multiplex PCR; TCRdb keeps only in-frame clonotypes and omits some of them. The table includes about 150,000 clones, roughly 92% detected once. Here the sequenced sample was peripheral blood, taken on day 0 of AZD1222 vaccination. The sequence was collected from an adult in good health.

CDR3 nucleotides: TGTGCCAGCAGGTCCGGTGGGTATGGCTACACCTTC. It yields the protein CASRSGGYGYTF. V gene TRBV28 combines with J gene TRBJ1-2; D ambiguous. Germline CDR1 MDHEN, CDR2 SYDVKM. CDR3 length equals 12 residues. Between the trimmed V and J ends, which lost 6 bases and 5 bases, there was a span of 10 bases.